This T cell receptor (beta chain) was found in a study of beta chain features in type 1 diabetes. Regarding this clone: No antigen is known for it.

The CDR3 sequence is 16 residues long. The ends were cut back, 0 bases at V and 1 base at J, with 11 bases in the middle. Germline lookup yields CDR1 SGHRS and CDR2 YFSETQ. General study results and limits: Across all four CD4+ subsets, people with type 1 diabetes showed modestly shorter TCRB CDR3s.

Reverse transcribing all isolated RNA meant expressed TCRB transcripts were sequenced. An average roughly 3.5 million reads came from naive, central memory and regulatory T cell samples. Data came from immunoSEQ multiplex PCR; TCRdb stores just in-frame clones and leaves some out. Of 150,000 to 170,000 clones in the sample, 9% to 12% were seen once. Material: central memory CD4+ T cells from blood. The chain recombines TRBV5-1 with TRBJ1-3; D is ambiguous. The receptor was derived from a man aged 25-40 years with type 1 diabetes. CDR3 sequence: CASSLDRTQSGNTIYF. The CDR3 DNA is TGCGCCAGCAGCTTGGACCGAACGCAGTCTGGAAACACCATATATTTT.